This T cell receptor (beta chain) was documented in a study of T cell responses to AZD1222 COVID-19 vaccine. Broader study findings: Vaccine-related CD4 TCRs covered spike, predominating at 160-218 and 743-854. Two doses of AZD1222 preceded a rise in Spike-specific TCR breadth and depth. Most donors were white British and more were female, and clonal diversity was possibly underestimated.

Concerning this clone: Its antigen is not known.

There are 14 residues in the CDR3. The germline V gene has CDR1 MNHEY and CDR2 SVGAGI. The V end was cut by 6 bases, the J end by 0 bases, with 11 bases between. Repertoires were generated with immunoSEQ multiplex PCR, while TCRdb's copy carries only in-frame clones and drops some. The sample records approximately 100,000 clones, 88% being singletons. The sequencing used peripheral blood, collected on day 0 of MenACWY control vaccination. The source is an adult in good health. The chain employs TRBV6-5 and TRBJ1-1; tentatively, D is TRBD1 (6 bases). The CDR3 loop reads CASSPTGVNTEAFF. CDR3 DNA sequence: TGTGCCAGCAGCCCGACAGGAGTGAACACTGAAGCTTTCTTT.